What follows are 23 T cell receptor beta chains derived from one specimen sequenced in a study of molecular identifiers for immune sequencing clone quantification. Via MiXCR, TCRdb re-called the PCR reads, giving one row per CDR3 protein. The sample lists 50,000 to 65,000 distinct CDR3 sequences; about 25% were seen once. Sequenced sample: naive CD8+ T cells from blood, with Jurkat cell RNA spiked in. The sample's subset: FACS-sorted CD8+CD4-CCR7+CD45RA+ naive T cells. All receptors come from a human donor in good health. Some libraries in this study had Jurkat cell RNA spiked in.

Of note for this clonotype: Possible read error: a much larger clone is one base away. The V call is TRBV6-2 or TRBV6-3, the J call TRBJ1-6; no firm D call. CDR3 length: 14 amino acids. Trimming stripped 5 bases from V and 3 bases from J, with 8 bases between. The germline V gene encodes CDR1 MNHEY and CDR2 SVGEGT. The CDR3 coding sequence is TGTGCCAGCAGTGCCGCCAACTATAATTCACCCCTCCACTTT. Encoded protein: CASSAANYNSPLHF.

This clonotype was counted many times. The V and J genes are TRBV6-1 and TRBJ1-5; TRBD1 might be the D (5 bases). The germline CDR1 and CDR2 sequences are MNHNS and SASEGT. The CDR3 consists of 15 residues. Trimming pared 1 base from V and 6 bases from J, leaving 13 bases between. The CDR3 sequence is CASSEVYWDAQPQHF. The CDR3 coding sequence is TGTGCCAGCAGTGAAGTCTACTGGGACGCTCAGCCCCAGCATTTT.

The gene calls are TRBV28 and TRBJ1-1; D possibly corresponds to TRBD1 (5 bases). Looked up from germline, CDR1 is MDHEN and CDR2 is SYDVKM. The CDR3 contains 16 residues. Trimming left V 3 bases short and J 3 bases short, with 17 bases between. CDR3 loop: CASSFAFGQGDTEAFF. CDR3 DNA sequence: TGTGCCAGCAGTTTCGCTTTCGGGCAGGGAGACACTGAAGCTTTCTTT.

As concerns this clonotype: A much larger clone differs by one base, so this may be a read error. The V call is TRBV7-6, the J call TRBJ2-1; TRBD2 agrees at 11 bases. Losses at the gene ends were 4 bases for V and 3 bases for J; bases not matched to a gene: 5. CDR3 size: 16 residues. Germline CDR1 is SGHVS and CDR2 is FNYEAQ. CDR3: CASSYQLAGDYNEQFF. In DNA, the CDR3 is TGTGCCAGCAGCTACCAACTAGCGGGAGACTACAATGAGCAGTTCTTC.

Points on this clonotype: Since a much larger clone is just one base distant, this may be a read error. The genes are TRBV5-3 and TRBJ1-1, with D perhaps matching TRBD1 (5 bases). TRBV5-3 is recorded as an ORF, its role being uncertain. V lost 8 bases to trimming and J lost 2 bases, with 19 bases between them. There are 15 residues in the CDR3. CDR3 in DNA: TGTGCCAGCAGCCCCATTGGGGGAGGTAACACTGAAGCTTTCTTT. Amino acid sequence: CASSPIGGGNTEAFF.

The V call is TRBV27, the J call TRBJ2-7; D may match TRBD1 or TRBD2 (5 bases each). The V and J ends lost 6 bases and 2 bases respectively, with 11 bases between them. The CDR3 covers 13 residues. Germline CDR1 reads MNHEY; CDR2 reads SMNVEV (reference sequence). CDR3 region: CASRPGQTYEQYF. CDR3 in DNA: TGTGCCAGCAGACCGGGGCAAACCTACGAGCAGTACTTC.

This clonotype is medium-sized within its sample. The chain recombines TRBV28 with TRBJ2-7, with 7 nucleotides matching TRBD1. The V gene end was trimmed by 6 bases and the J gene end by 0 bases; junction bases not matched to a gene: 5. The germline V gene has CDR1 MDHEN and CDR2 SYDVKM. The CDR3 has 14 amino acids. The CDR3 protein is CASSPRDSSYEQYF. CDR3 coding DNA: TGTGCCAGCAGCCCCCGGGACAGCTCCTACGAGCAGTACTTC.

This clonotype was detected only a few times. This chain links TRBV30 with TRBJ1-1; D not certain. CDR1 GTSNPN and CDR2 SVGIG come from the germline V gene (reference sequence). There are 13 residues in the CDR3. Trimming cost V 6 bases and J 0 bases, with 11 bases left between them. The CDR3 coding sequence is TGTGCCTGCCTGACACTGATGAACACTGAAGCTTTCTTT. Translated, it gives CACLTLMNTEAFF.

At least ten counts were recorded for this clonotype. The V call is TRBV20-1, the J call TRBJ2-7, with D unclear. Germline values: CDR1 DFQATT, CDR2 SNEGSKA (reference sequence). V lost 1 base, J lost 0 bases, and 10 bases lay in between. This CDR3 contains 14 residues. CDR3 amino acids: CSARALDGSYEQYF. The DNA of the CDR3 is TGCAGTGCTAGAGCCTTGGACGGCTCCTACGAGCAGTACTTC.

This clonotype was seen repeatedly, ten times or more. The DNA for the CDR3 is TGTGCCAGCAGCGGAGATACGCAGTATTTT. It translates to CASSGDTQYF. The J gene is TRBJ2-3, the V gene TRBV9; D unclear. Germline lookup yields CDR1 SGDLS and CDR2 YYNGEE. V shed 3 bases and J shed 5 bases, with 1 base lying between them. This CDR3 spans 10 amino acids. The complete variable domain, with remaining parts taken from reference TRBV9 and TRBJ2-3, reads DSGVTQTPKHLITATGQRVTLRCSPRSGDLSVYWYQQSLDQGLQFLIQYYNGEERAKGNILERFSAQQFPDLHSELNLSSLELGDSALYFCASSGDTQYFGPGTRLTVL.

Comment on this clonotype: Since a much larger clone is just one base distant, this may be a read error. As DNA, the CDR3 is TGTGCCAGCGGCTTAGTGGGAGGTTCGGAGACCCAGTACTTC. This codes for CASGLVGGSETQYF. This sequence joins TRBV7-2 and TRBJ2-5; tentative D call: TRBD2 (6 bases). The CDR3 consists of 14 residues. Germline CDR1 SGHTA, CDR2 FQGNSA.

Worth noting for this clonotype: Just one base apart from a much larger clone, this may be a read error. The rearrangement links TRBV6-2 or TRBV6-3 to TRBJ2-3, with D hard to call. Germline V lookup: CDR1 MNHEY, CDR2 SVGEGT. The CDR3 runs 13 residues. The CDR3 nucleotides read TGTGCCAGAAGTTACTCCCGAACAGATACGCAGTATTTT. This gives the protein CARSYSRTDTQYF.

CDR3 protein: CASSPEGGAIAKNIQYF. DNA for the CDR3: TGTGCCAGCTCACCCGAAGGGGGAGCGATAGCCAAAAACATTCAGTACTTC. This chain links TRBV18 with TRBJ2-4, with D maybe TRBD1 (6 bases). Germline V gene data show CDR1 as KGHSH and CDR2 as LQKENI. The CDR3 extends over 17 amino acids. Trimming took 3 bases from V and 0 from J, leaving 15 bases between them.

This clonotype was seen a handful of times. This may arise from a read error, as a much more abundant clone is one base away. The chain joins TRBV29-1 to TRBJ2-3; 14 nucleotides match TRBD2. The germline CDR1 and CDR2 sequences are SQVTM and ANQGSEA. The length of the CDR3 is 14 residues. The DNA of the CDR3 is TGCAGCGTTGAATGGGGACTAGCGGGAGATTCGCAGTGTTTT. Translation gives CSVEWGLAGDSQCF.

V usage is TRBV24-1 and J usage is TRBJ2-1; 12 bases map to TRBD2. CDR1 KGHDR and CDR2 SFDVKD come from the germline V gene. This CDR3 has 16 residues. J gave up 8 bases and V 3 bases, and 7 bases lay outside the gene matches. This CDR3 is CATSDRTSGGIYEQFF. The CDR3 coding sequence is TGTGCCACCAGTGATCGAACTAGCGGGGGGATTTATGAGCAGTTCTTC.

Comment on this clonotype: Being one base from a much bigger clone, this may be a read error. The chain uses TRBV18 and TRBJ2-5; 7 bases agree with TRBD2. Germline assignment: CDR1 KGHSH and CDR2 LQKENI. This CDR3 contains 14 residues. V shed 4 bases and J 3 bases; nucleotides not matched to a gene: 5. CDR3: CASSLVGGEETQYF. In nucleotides, the CDR3 is TGTGCCAGCTCACTAGTGGGAGGGGAAGAGACCCAGTACTTC. Supplemented by reference TRBV18 and TRBJ2-5, the full variable domain reads NAGVMQNPRHLVRRRGQEARLRCSPMKGHSHVYWYRQLPEEGLKFMVYLQKENIIDESGMPKERFSAEFPKEGPSILRIQQVVRGDSAAYFCASSLVGGEETQYFGPGTRLLVL.

The chain has TRBV4-3 and TRBJ2-7; no clear D gene. V was shortened by 0 bases and J by 2 bases, with 17 bases between the two germline ends. Germline assignment: CDR1 LGHNA and CDR2 YSLEER. This CDR3 region has 17 residues. The CDR3 loop is CASSQDLGLGTTYEQYF. For the CDR3, the DNA is TGCGCCAGCAGCCAAGATCTCGGGTTAGGCACCACCTACGAGCAGTACTTC.

This clonotype was detected once. With a much larger clone just one base away, this may be a read error. The rearrangement links TRBV19 to TRBJ1-1; the D gene is possibly TRBD1 (6 bases). Germline V gene data show CDR1 as LNHDA and CDR2 as SQIVND (reference sequence). This CDR3 is built from 16 residues. V lost 5 bases and J 11 bases, leaving 27 bases between the germline ends. CDR3 sequence: CASSSSHLTGFPSAFF. The CDR3 DNA reads TGTGCCAGTAGTTCCTCTCATCTGACAGGTTTCCCTTCTGCTTTCTTT.

This clonotype was seen ten or more times. The chain is built from TRBV5-4 and TRBJ2-2, with 11 nucleotides matching TRBD2. This CDR3 has 15 residues. The germline V gene has CDR1 SGHNT and CDR2 YYREEE (reference sequence). V shed 4 bases and J 7 bases; nucleotides not matched to a gene: 6. The CDR3 DNA is TGTGCCAGCAGCACAGGACTAGCGGGCGGCGGGGAGCTGTTTTTT. Protein product: CASSTGLAGGGELFF. Using reference TRBV5-4 and TRBJ2-2 for the parts outside the CDR3, the full variable domain is ETGVTQSPTHLIKTRGQQVTLRCSSQSGHNTVSWYQQALGQGPQFIFQYYREEENGRGNFPPRFSGLQFPNYSSELNVNALELDDSALYLCASSTGLAGGGELFFGEGSRLTVL.

This clonotype was counted only a few times. The chain is built from TRBV28 and TRBJ2-1; 7 bases align to TRBD1. This CDR3 is built from 15 residues. The germline CDR1 and CDR2 sequences are MDHEN and SYDVKM. J was trimmed by 2 bases and V by 5 bases; bases with no gene match: 6. The CDR3 sequence is CASSKGAFAYNEQFF. The CDR3, as DNA: TGTGCCAGCAGTAAGGGGGCGTTCGCCTACAATGAGCAGTTCTTC.

This clonotype was recorded only once. A much larger clone sits a single nucleotide away, making a read error possible. The rearrangement joins TRBV30 to TRBJ2-3; 7 bases match TRBD2. The germline V gene encodes CDR1 GTSNPN and CDR2 SVGIG (reference sequence). V trimming: 0 bases; J trimming: 4 bases; junction bases outside the gene matches: 7. The CDR3 is made up of 15 amino acids. The CDR3 loop is CAWSVGGGSADTQYF. For the CDR3, the DNA is TGTGCCTGGAGTGTGGGTGGCGGGAGCGCAGATACGCAGTATTTT.

In regard to this clonotype: With a much larger clone just one base away, this may be a read error. The chain recombines TRBV29-1 with TRBJ2-7; D gene unclear. The germline V and J ends were trimmed by 7 bases and 0 bases, with 13 bases remaining between them. CDR1 and CDR2 from the germline V gene are SQVTM and ANQGSEA. CDR3 size: 13 residues. This chain's CDR3 is CSAQTTASYEQYF. CDR3 bases: TGCAGCGCTCAGACAACGGCCTCCTACGAGCAGTACTTC.

This clonotype was seen ten or more times. The genes are TRBV9 and TRBJ1-2, with 7 bases lining up with TRBD1. Looked up from germline, CDR1 is SGDLS and CDR2 is YYNGEE. CDR3 length: 14 amino acids. After removal of 4 bases from V and 1 base from J, the junction contained 4 bases not matched to a gene. The CDR3 coding sequence is TGTGCCAGCAGCCCCGACAGGGTTAACTATGGCTACACCTTC. Its translation: CASSPDRVNYGYTF.